Listed below are T cell receptor beta chains from one sample, sequenced in a study of early T cells in non-severe SARS-CoV-2 infection. TCRdb recomputed calls from the 5' RACE reads with MiXCR, one row per CDR3 protein. The repertoire holds tens of thousands of distinct CDR3 sequences, with more than 12% as singletons. Sequencing used whole blood, obtained at baseline. The receptor source for this set is an adult who was a healthcare worker with PCR-confirmed SARS-CoV-2 infection or an uninfected control (not recorded which). Both conserved end residues are part of each CDR3. The D gene is left open where the match is weak. Size values are once, few and many counts, or a class for expanded clones, and some rows have none.

size	V	J	D	DNA	CDR3
-	TRBV11-2	TRBJ2-2	-	TGTGCCAGCAGCTTAGATCCCGCCGGGAAGCTGTTTTTT	CASSLDPAGKLFF
many	TRBV3-1	TRBJ2-3	TRBD2	TGTGCCAGCAGCCAAGCAGCGGGAGGGCACGGACCTCACACTAGCACAGATACGCAGTATTTT	CASSQAAGGHGPHTSTDTQYF
few	TRBV2	TRBJ1-4	-	TGTGCCAGCAGTAAAACCGGGACAACTAATGAAAAACTGTTTTTT	CASSKTGTTNEKLFF
-	TRBV6-1	TRBJ1-2	-	TGTGCCAGTAGTCCGAAGGGTCCGTACCAAGGCTACACCTTC	CASSPKGPYQGYTF
few	TRBV7-9	TRBJ1-1	-	TGTGCCAGCAGCTTGGAGACTGAAGCTTTCTTT	CASSLETEAFF
-	TRBV7-8	TRBJ2-1	-	TGTGCCAGCAGCTTAGCGCGGCTCAACAATGAGCAGTTCTTC	CASSLARLNNEQFF
-	TRBV12-3/TRBV12-4	TRBJ2-7	TRBD1	TGTGCCAGCAGTTTTAGGCAGGGGGCCTACGAGCAGTACTTC	CASSFRQGAYEQYF
few	TRBV7-9	TRBJ2-1	TRBD2	TGTGCCAGCAGCTTCACCGGAGCGGGGTACAATGAGCAGTTCTTC	CASSFTGAGYNEQFF
many	TRBV5-4	TRBJ2-7	TRBD1	TGTGCCAGCAGCGAGGACAGGTCCTACGAGCAGTACTTC	CASSEDRSYEQYF
-	TRBV3-1	TRBJ2-3	-	TGTGCCAGCAGCCAAGCTCTCGATCCGGATACGCAGTATTTT	CASSQALDPDTQYF
-	TRBV6-6	TRBJ2-3	TRBD2	TGTGCCAGCAGTTACCCGGGGGGAGATACGCAGTATTTT	CASSYPGGDTQYF
-	TRBV10-3	TRBJ2-7	-	TGTGCCATAACCGACAGGGGGCGGCCTAGCGGGATACACGAGCAGTACTTC	CAITDRGRPSGIHEQYF
few	TRBV28	TRBJ1-1	-	TGTGCCAGCAGGACAGTAAACAGGAACACTGAAGCTTTCTTT	CASRTVNRNTEAFF
-	TRBV2	TRBJ2-7	TRBD1	TGTGCCAGCAGTGAAGCGGACAGGGGGGGCGAGCAGTACTTC	CASSEADRGGEQYF
few	TRBV6-1	TRBJ2-3	-	TGTGCCAGCAGTAGGGACAGCACAGATACGCAGTATTTT	CASSRDSTDTQYF
-	TRBV2	TRBJ2-7	TRBD2	TGTGCCAGCAGTGAACAGTCTAGCGGGTACTACGAGCAGTACTTC	CASSEQSSGYYEQYF
few	TRBV2	TRBJ2-1	-	TGTGCCAGCAGTGAAGCGGACGGGGTCGGGACTCTATCATTCTTC	CASSEADGVGTLSFF
few	TRBV6-2/TRBV6-3	TRBJ2-7	-	TGTGCCAGCAGTTACGGCAGGATTTTAAACGAGCAGTACTTC	CASSYGRILNEQYF
-	TRBV5-4	TRBJ2-2	-	TGTGCCAGCAGCTTGGGTAGCCGAACCAACACCGGGGAGCTGTTTTTT	CASSLGSRTNTGELFF
-	TRBV18	TRBJ1-5	-	TGTGCCAGCTCACCACCGTGGCAGGGTAGCAATCAGCCCCAGCATTTT	CASSPPWQGSNQPQHF
-	TRBV9	TRBJ2-6	TRBD2	TGTGCCAGCAGCGTAAGTCTAGCGGGAGCTGGGGCCAACGTCCTGACTTTC	CASSVSLAGAGANVLTF
-	TRBV5-1	TRBJ2-3	-	TGCGCCAGCAGCTTACAGCCGCCCGGGGGCACAGATACGCAGTATTTT	CASSLQPPGGTDTQYF
few	TRBV6-5	TRBJ1-3	-	TGTGCCAGCAGTTACTCGTCGGGGGCTTCCGGAAACACCATATATTTT	CASSYSSGASGNTIYF
-	TRBV6-1	TRBJ2-2	TRBD2	TGTGCCAGCAGTGTTACTAGCGGGATTAACACCGGGGAGCTGTTTTTT	CASSVTSGINTGELFF
few	TRBV20-1	TRBJ2-2	TRBD2	TGCAGTGCTACTCGTCGGGGGGTTACCGGGGAGCTGTTTTTT	CSATRRGVTGELFF
-	TRBV28	TRBJ1-4	-	TGTGCCAGCAGTTTACGGCCCCCTGATGAAAAACTGTTTTTT	CASSLRPPDEKLFF
-	TRBV3-1	TRBJ2-1	TRBD2	TGTGCCAGCAGCCAAGTACGGATAGCGGGATACAATGAGCAGTTCTTC	CASSQVRIAGYNEQFF
few	TRBV28	TRBJ2-3	TRBD2	TGTGCCAGCAGCCCCCATACTAGCGGGAGGACAGATACGCAGTATTTT	CASSPHTSGRTDTQYF
few	TRBV6-6	TRBJ2-1	TRBD2	TGTGCCAGCACCGAGAGCGGGAGCTCCTACAATGAGCAGTTCTTC	CASTESGSSYNEQFF
-	TRBV9	TRBJ2-6	-	TGTGCCAGCAGCGTAGTGCCTGGGGCCAACGTCCTGACTTTC	CASSVVPGANVLTF
many	TRBV27	TRBJ1-1	-	TGTGCCAGCAGTTCATGGGGGGACACTGAAGCTTTCTTT	CASSSWGDTEAFF
few	TRBV14	TRBJ2-1	-	TGTGCCAGCAGCCAAAGCCTATACAATGAGCAGTTCTTC	CASSQSLYNEQFF
many	TRBV27	TRBJ2-7	-	TGTGCCAGCAGTTTGGGTATCGCCTACGAGCAGTACTTC	CASSLGIAYEQYF
-	TRBV7-3	TRBJ2-1	TRBD2	TGTGCCAGCAGCCCCCAGGGACTAGTCCTTGGGGCTAATGAGCAGTTCTTC	CASSPQGLVLGANEQFF
few	TRBV30	TRBJ2-6	-	TGTGCCTGGGAAAGAATCTCTGGGGCCAACGTCCTGACTTTC	CAWERISGANVLTF
many	TRBV5-5	TRBJ2-7	-	TGTGCCAGCAGCTTGCGAGGCAGTGCTTCCTACGAGCAGTACTTC	CASSLRGSASYEQYF
many	TRBV19	TRBJ1-5	TRBD1	TGTGCCAGTACCCGACAGGGAGGGGGCAATCAGCCCCAGCATTTT	CASTRQGGGNQPQHF
many	TRBV7-8	TRBJ2-3	-	TGTGCCAGCAGCATTGACAGCGGAACAGATACGCAGTATTTT	CASSIDSGTDTQYF
many	TRBV28	TRBJ2-7	-	TGTGCCAGCAGTCCCCCGCGGGGCAGCTCCTACGAGCAGTACTTC	CASSPPRGSSYEQYF
few	TRBV9	TRBJ2-5	TRBD1	TGTGCCAGCAGCGCCTACGGACAGGGAGGAGAGACCCAGTACTTC	CASSAYGQGGETQYF
once	TRBV29-1	TRBJ2-7	-	TGTAGCGCAGTGGGGCGGGGCTCCTACGAGCAGTACTTC	CSAVGRGSYEQYF
-	TRBV24-1	TRBJ2-1	TRBD2	TGTGCCACCAGTGATTTATCTAGCGGGAGGGCCAAGGCCAATGAGCAGTTCTTC	CATSDLSSGRAKANEQFF
-	TRBV19	TRBJ2-1	TRBD2	TGTGCCAGTAGTGGACTAGCGGGGGTTTCCTACAATGAGCAGTTCTTT	CASSGLAGVSYNEQFF
many	TRBV5-1	TRBJ1-1	TRBD1	TGCGCCACCCGACAGGGGGACACTGAAGCTTTCTTT	CATRQGDTEAFF
-	TRBV29-1	TRBJ2-3	TRBD2	TGCAGCGTATGGACTAGCGGCACAGATACGCAGTATTTT	CSVWTSGTDTQYF
many	TRBV2	TRBJ2-7	TRBD2	TGTGCCAGCAGTCGGGACTACTCCTACGAGCAGTACTTC	CASSRDYSYEQYF
-	TRBV20-1	TRBJ2-3	-	TGCAGTGCTAGAGATCGCGGCGTGAATACGCAGTATTTT	CSARDRGVNTQYF
-	TRBV6-6	TRBJ1-5	-	TGTGCCAGCAGTTACGTTCGGGGAAGGGGTCATCAGCCCCAGCATTTT	CASSYVRGRGHQPQHF
many	TRBV7-9	TRBJ2-1	-	TGTGCCAGCCTACGCCGTGAGGTGAGCAATGAGCAGTTCTTC	CASLRREVSNEQFF
-	TRBV11-3	TRBJ2-2	-	TGTGCCAGCAGCAACCAGGGGAGCACCGGGGAGCTGTTTTTT	CASSNQGSTGELFF
few	TRBV28	TRBJ1-1	-	TGTGCCAGCAGTTCCCCTCGCAAATTGAACACTGAAGCTTTCTTT	CASSSPRKLNTEAFF
many	TRBV29-1	TRBJ2-3	-	TGCAGCGTTGAACAGGGCCTCCGCACAGATACGCAGTATTTT	CSVEQGLRTDTQYF
once	TRBV6-6	TRBJ2-4	TRBD1	TGTGCCAGCAGTCCTCCGGGACAGGGAAACATTCAGTACTTC	CASSPPGQGNIQYF
-	TRBV20-1	TRBJ2-5	-	TGCAGTGCTAGAGATCCTAGGGGTCGTGAGACCCAGTACTTC	CSARDPRGRETQYF
-	TRBV18	TRBJ1-6	-	TGTGCCAGCTCACCACCGTATGGAACGGCTGTTAATTCACCCCTCCACTTT	CASSPPYGTAVNSPLHF